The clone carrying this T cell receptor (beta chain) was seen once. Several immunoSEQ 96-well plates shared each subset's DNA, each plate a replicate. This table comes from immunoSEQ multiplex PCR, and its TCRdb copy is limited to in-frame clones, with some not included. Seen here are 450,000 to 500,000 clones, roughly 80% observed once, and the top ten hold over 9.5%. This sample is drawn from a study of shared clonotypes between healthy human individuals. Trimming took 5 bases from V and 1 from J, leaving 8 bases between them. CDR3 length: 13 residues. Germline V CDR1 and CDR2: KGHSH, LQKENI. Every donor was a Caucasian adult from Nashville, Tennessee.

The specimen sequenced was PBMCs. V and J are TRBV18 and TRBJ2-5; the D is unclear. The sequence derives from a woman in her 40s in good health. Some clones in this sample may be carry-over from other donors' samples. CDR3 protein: CASSKGPQETQYF. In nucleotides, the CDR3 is TGTGCCAGCTCAAAGGGTCCCCAAGAGACCCAGTACTTC.